This entry features one T cell receptor (beta chain) sequence. Its specificity is unknown. The V gene lost 2 bases and the J gene lost 7 bases, with 6 bases spanning the gap. This CDR3 region has 11 residues. This record comes from a study of T-cell memory formation after mild COVID-19. In the study overall: Largely, TCR clusters stayed within a single donor.

Findings and limits, study-wide: Pre-infection memory held some responding clones, suggesting pre-existing cross-reactive T cells responded. Clones that contracted from day 15 to 85 had balanced CD4/CD8; later expanders were CD4+ biased. The second-wave clones peaking on day 37 were not confirmed as SARS-CoV-2-specific.

TCRdb ran MiXCR on the 5' RACE reads and lists one entry per CDR3 protein. The sample yields approximately 560,000 distinct CDR3 sequences, 17% seen once. This chain connects TRBV12-3 or TRBV12-4 to TRBJ2-7; no clear D. This receptor was identified in an adult woman who had mild COVID-19 (a few samples of this study predate the infection). Cell type and time point are not known. The specimen sequenced was PBMCs or a T cell subset sorted from them (not recorded which). The CDR3 bases are TGTGCCAGCAGTTTAAGTGTTGAGCAGTACTTC. It yields the protein CASSLSVEQYF.